This T cell receptor beta chain was sequenced for a study of blood T cell repertoires in COVID-19 (dated by TCRdb to between 2020 and 2021). Study-level background: The collaborator samples originated in the United States, Italy and Spain and spanned the acute and convalescent phases of COVID-19. The prospective study material was composed of cDNA or gDNA derived from T cells, B-cell-depleted T cells, or PBMCs. Deeply sampled blood TCRbeta repertoires from subjects exposed to, actively infected with, or recovered from COVID-19 were included in the dataset. The repertoires were made available in a free public database intended to serve as a resource for research on the immune response to SARS-CoV-2. Samples came from the ongoing ImmuneRACE study (first 160 participants) plus 1,254 subjects from 6 global collaborators. A de-identified subject ID, COVID-19 status, age in years and sex were almost always included in the sample metadata. Where available, HLA class I and class II types were taken from metadata supplied by the sample provider and were not determined by assay-based typing.

The collaborating institutions used their own protocols to collect whole blood in K2EDTA tubes. For TCRbeta analysis, collaborator samples were shipped as frozen whole blood, as isolated PBMCs, or as DNA extracted from either sample type. Overall results and qualifications from the work: How much clinical and demographic metadata was included differed by source and by participant, and the metadata was provided uncurated.

TCRbeta CDR3 regions were amplified from genomic DNA by means of the immunoSEQ Assay, a bias-controlled multiplex PCR. As for the original processing: Nucleated cell counts per sample were estimated from amplification of reference gene primers within the assay. To quantify the absolute abundance of each unique TCRbeta CDR3 rearrangement, sequence reads were collapsed and filtered. For each sample, productive Simpson clonality was calculated as the square root of Simpson's diversity index across productive rearrangements. In TCRdb, the immuneACCESS table is reduced to in-frame sequences with V and J assigned. These tables do not hold every clone; where another copy was compared, an unresolved V gene accounts for under half, and the others remain unexplained. The DNA gave D and trimming, while V, J and clone size come from that table. Across this sample there are fewer than 150,000 clones, with almost 85% seen only once. 10% to 15% of the sample goes to the ten largest clones.

V is cut back by 3 bases and J by 6 bases, with 4 bases in the junction unmatched. From a lookup of the germline V gene (reference sequence), CDR1 and CDR2 are LNHDA and SQIVND. From the cysteine through the phenylalanine, the CDR3 covers 14 amino acids. Kept here is only the CDR3 DNA, which spans 42 bases and is read in frame from base 1. In its sample, this clone was seen once. Its recognized antigen is unknown. No much larger clonotype is one base removed from it; base qualities were not supplied. The receptor was isolated from a human donor in a cohort sampled during active COVID-19. The rearranged chain carries TRBV19 and TRBJ2-1, and TRBD2 aligns with 8 junction nucleotides. Sequencing was carried out using peripheral blood. The CDR3 here reads CASSILAGTNEQFF. The DNA sequence is TGTGCCAGTAGTATTTTAGCGGGGACCAATGAGCAGTTCTTC. This CDR3, with the reference TRBV19 and TRBJ2-1 proteins standing in past its ends, gives the full variable domain DGGITQSPKYLFRKEGQNVTLSCEQNLNHDAMYWYRQDPGQGLRLIYYSQIVNDFQKGDIAEGYSVSREKKESFPLTVTSAQKNPTAFYLCASSILAGTNEQFFGPGTRLTVL.